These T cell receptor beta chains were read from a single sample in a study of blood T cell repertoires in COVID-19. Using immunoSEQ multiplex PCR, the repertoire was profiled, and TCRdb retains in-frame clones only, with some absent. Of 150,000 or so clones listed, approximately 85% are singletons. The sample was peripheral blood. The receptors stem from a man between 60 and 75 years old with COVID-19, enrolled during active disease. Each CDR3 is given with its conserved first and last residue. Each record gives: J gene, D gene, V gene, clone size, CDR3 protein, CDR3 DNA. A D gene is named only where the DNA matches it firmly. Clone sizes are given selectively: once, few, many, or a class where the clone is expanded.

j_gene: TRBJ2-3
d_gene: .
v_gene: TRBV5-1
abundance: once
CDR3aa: CASSRQGGYPDTQYF
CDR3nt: TGCGCCAGCAGCCGGCAAGGCGGGTATCCAGATACGCAGTATTTT

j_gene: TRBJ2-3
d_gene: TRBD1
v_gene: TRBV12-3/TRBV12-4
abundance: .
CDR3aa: CASSSDRGTQYF
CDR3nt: TGTGCCAGCAGTTCCGACAGGGGAACGCAGTATTTT

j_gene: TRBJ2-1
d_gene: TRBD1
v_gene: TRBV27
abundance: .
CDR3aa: CASSPNRGQQFF
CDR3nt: TGTGCCAGCAGTCCCAACAGGGGTCAGCAGTTCTTC

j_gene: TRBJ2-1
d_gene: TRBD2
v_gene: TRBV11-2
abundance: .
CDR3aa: CASSLTGGLAGYNEQFF
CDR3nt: TGTGCCAGCAGCCTCACCGGGGGACTAGCGGGATACAATGAGCAGTTCTTC

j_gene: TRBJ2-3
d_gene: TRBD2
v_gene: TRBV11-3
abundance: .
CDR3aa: CASSFGVAGVVDTQYF
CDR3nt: TGTGCCAGCAGCTTTGGGGTAGCGGGAGTTGTAGATACGCAGTATTTT

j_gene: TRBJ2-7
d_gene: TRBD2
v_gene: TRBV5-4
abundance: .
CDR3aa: CASSETGGPDEQYF
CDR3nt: TGTGCCAGCAGCGAAACGGGGGGGCCTGACGAGCAGTACTTC

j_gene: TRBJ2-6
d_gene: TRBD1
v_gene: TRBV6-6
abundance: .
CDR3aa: CASSLQRQGALSGANVLTF
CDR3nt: TGTGCCAGCAGCTTACAACGACAGGGAGCCCTCTCTGGGGCCAACGTCCTGACTTTC

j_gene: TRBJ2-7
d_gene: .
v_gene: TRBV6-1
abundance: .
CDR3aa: CASSEGGGPFYEQYF
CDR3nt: TGTGCCAGCAGTGAAGGGGGGGGGCCCTTCTACGAGCAGTACTTC

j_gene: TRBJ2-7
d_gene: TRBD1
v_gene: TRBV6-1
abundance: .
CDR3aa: CASSEAYRQGLSYEQYF
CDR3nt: TGTGCCAGCAGTGAAGCCTATCGACAGGGCCTGTCCTACGAGCAGTACTTC

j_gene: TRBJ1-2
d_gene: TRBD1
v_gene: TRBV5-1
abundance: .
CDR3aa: CASSPGQGARGYTF
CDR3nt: TGCGCCAGCAGCCCGGGACAGGGGGCGAGAGGCTACACCTTC

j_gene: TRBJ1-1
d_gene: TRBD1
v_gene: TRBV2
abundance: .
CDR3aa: CASSWTGRKAEAFF
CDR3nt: TGTGCCAGCAGTTGGACAGGGAGGAAGGCTGAAGCTTTCTTT

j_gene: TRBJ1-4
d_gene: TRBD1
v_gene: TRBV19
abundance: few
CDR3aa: CASSLGQGSEKLFF
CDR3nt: TGTGCCAGTAGCCTTGGACAGGGGAGTGAAAAACTGTTTTTT

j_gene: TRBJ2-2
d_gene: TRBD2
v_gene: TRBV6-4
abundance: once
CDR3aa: CASRTSANTGELFF
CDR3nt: TGTGCCAGCAGGACTAGCGCGAACACCGGGGAGCTGTTTTTT

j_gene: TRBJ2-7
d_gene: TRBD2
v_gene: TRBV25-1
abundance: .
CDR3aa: CASSEWGTSRAYEQYF
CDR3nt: TGTGCCAGCAGTGAGTGGGGGACTAGCCGAGCCTACGAGCAGTACTTC

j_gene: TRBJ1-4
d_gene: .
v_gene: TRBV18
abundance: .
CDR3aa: CASSLGGTGEKLFF
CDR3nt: TGTGCCAGCTCACTCGGAGGAACGGGTGAAAAACTGTTTTTT

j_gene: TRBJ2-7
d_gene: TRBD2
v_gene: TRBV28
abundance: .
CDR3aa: CASSWGLVLYF
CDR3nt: TGTGCCAGCAGTTGGGGACTAGTTTTGTACTTC

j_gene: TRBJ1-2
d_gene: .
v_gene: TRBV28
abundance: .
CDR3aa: CASSLGQANDYGYTF
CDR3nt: TGTGCCAGCAGTTTGGGGCAGGCCAACGACTATGGCTACACCTTC

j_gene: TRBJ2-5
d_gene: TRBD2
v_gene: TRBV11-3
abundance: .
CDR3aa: CASSFPPGFREGGETQYF
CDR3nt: TGTGCCAGCAGCTTCCCCCCCGGCTTTCGGGAGGGCGGGGAGACCCAGTACTTC

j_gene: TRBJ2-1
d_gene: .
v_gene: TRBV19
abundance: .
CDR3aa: CASTITGPVSGEQFF
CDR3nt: TGTGCCAGCACCATAACTGGTCCTGTGTCGGGTGAGCAGTTCTTC

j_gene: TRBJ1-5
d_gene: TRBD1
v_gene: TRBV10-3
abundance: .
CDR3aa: CAISSHLRTGDYSNQPQHF
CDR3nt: TGTGCCATCAGTTCGCACCTAAGGACAGGGGATTATAGCAATCAGCCCCAGCATTTT

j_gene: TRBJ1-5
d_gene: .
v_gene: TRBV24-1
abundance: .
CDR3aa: CATSDPDSANQPQHF
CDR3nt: TGTGCCACCAGTGATCCGGACAGTGCCAATCAGCCCCAGCATTTT

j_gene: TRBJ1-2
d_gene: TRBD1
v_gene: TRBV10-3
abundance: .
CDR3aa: CAINTLQGGNGYTF
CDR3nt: TGTGCCATCAACACCCTACAGGGGGGGAATGGCTACACCTTC

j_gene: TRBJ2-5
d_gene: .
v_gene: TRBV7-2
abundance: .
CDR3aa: CASSNGLETQYF
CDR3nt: TGTGCCAGCAGCAATGGGCTGGAGACCCAGTACTTC

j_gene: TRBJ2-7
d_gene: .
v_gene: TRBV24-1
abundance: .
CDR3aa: CATTAGPSYEQYF
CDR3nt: TGTGCCACCACCGCGGGACCCTCCTACGAGCAGTACTTC

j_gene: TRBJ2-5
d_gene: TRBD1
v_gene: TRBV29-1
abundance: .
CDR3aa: CSVRGTGGETQYF
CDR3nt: TGCAGCGTCCGGGGGACAGGGGGAGAGACCCAGTACTTC

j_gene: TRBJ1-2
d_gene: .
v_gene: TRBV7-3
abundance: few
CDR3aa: CASTVDSRYGYTF
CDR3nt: TGTGCCAGCACCGTCGACAGTCGCTATGGCTACACCTTC

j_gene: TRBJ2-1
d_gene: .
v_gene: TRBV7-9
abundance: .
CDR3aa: CASSLDLRGAVSYNEQFF
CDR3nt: TGTGCCAGCAGCTTAGATCTCCGGGGGGCGGTCTCCTACAATGAGCAGTTCTTC

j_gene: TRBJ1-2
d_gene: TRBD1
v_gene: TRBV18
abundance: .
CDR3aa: CASSPITGQGIHYGYTF
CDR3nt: TGTGCCAGCTCACCCATCACGGGACAGGGGATTCACTATGGCTACACCTTC

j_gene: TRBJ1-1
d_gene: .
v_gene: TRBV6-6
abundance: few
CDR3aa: CASRHSTGIYTEAFF
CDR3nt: TGTGCCAGCAGACATTCTACAGGGATCTACACTGAAGCTTTCTTT